These 16 T cell receptor beta chains came from one sample sequenced in a study of identifying expanded T cells in peripheral blood. The protocol was immunoSEQ multiplex PCR, while the TCRdb copy is restricted to in-frame clones and leaves out a portion. The table records under 100,000 clones, about 90% of them present only once. The sample comprised blood. The receptors here all came from a person aged 18 to 75 in good health.

This chain connects TRBV6-5 to TRBJ1-5; 7 bases are a match to TRBD1. Germline assignment: CDR1 MNHEY and CDR2 SVGAGI. V lost 6 bases and J lost 7; bases outside the gene matches: 12. The CDR3 totals 15 residues. The CDR3 loop reads CASSHYRDRTQPQHF. CDR3 sequence (DNA): TGTGCCAGCAGCCACTACCGGGACAGAACGCAGCCCCAGCATTTT.

CDR3 protein: CASSAGTGETGANVLTF. As DNA, the CDR3 is TGTGCCAGCAGCGCCGGGACAGGGGAGACTGGGGCCAACGTCCTGACTTTC. The chain has TRBV7-9 and TRBJ2-6; 10 bases map to TRBD1. In germline, CDR1 is SEHNR, CDR2 FQNEAQ (reference sequence). V shed 5 bases, J shed 2 bases, and the junction held 6 bases outside the gene matches. The CDR3 runs to 17 residues.

The V call is TRBV7-6, the J call TRBJ2-2; D is unclear. Looked up from germline, CDR1 is SGHVS and CDR2 is FNYEAQ. The length of the CDR3 is 14 residues. V was pared by 6 bases and J by 1 base, with 9 bases between. DNA for the CDR3: TGTGCCAGCAGTGCGACAATGAACACCGGGGAGCTGTTTTTT. It encodes CASSATMNTGELFF. The full variable domain, in which reference TRBV7-6 and TRBJ2-2 provide the parts outside the CDR3, is GAGVSQSPRYKVTKRGQDVALRCDPISGHVSLYWYRQALGQGPEFLTYFNYEAQQDKSGLPNDRFSAERPEGSISTLTIQRTEQRDSAMYRCASSATMNTGELFFGEGSRLTVL.

The gene calls are TRBV5-6 and TRBJ1-2; D not resolved. This CDR3 contains 15 residues. In germline, CDR1 is SGHDT, CDR2 YYEEEE. Trimming removed 4 bases at V and 8 bases at J, with 21 bases between. The CDR3 nucleotides read TGTGCCAGCAGCCAGCAGCCCATGAGTAGCGGCGGCTACACCTTC. Its translation: CASSQQPMSSGGYTF.

CDR3 in amino acids: CASSSPRGASYEQYF. The CDR3 DNA sequence: TGTGCCAGCAGCTCCCCGAGGGGAGCTTCCTACGAGCAGTACTTC. The chain employs TRBV5-6 and TRBJ2-7; D might be TRBD1 or TRBD2, each matching 5 bases. This CDR3 comprises 15 residues. V gave up 3 bases and J gave up 1 base, with 14 bases separating them. Per the germline V gene, CDR1 is SGHDT and CDR2 is YYEEEE.

The V call is TRBV10-2, the J call TRBJ1-5, with TRBD1 matching 7 bases. J lost 7 bases, V lost 2 bases, and 14 bases had no gene match. CDR3 length: 17 amino acids. Germline V gene sequence: CDR1 WSHSY, CDR2 SAAADI. The CDR3 sequence: CASSETTGTDIRQPQHF. In DNA form, the CDR3 reads TGCGCCAGCAGTGAGACGACCGGGACAGATATTAGACAGCCCCAGCATTTT.

The J gene is TRBJ2-3, the V gene TRBV7-3; D may be TRBD1 (6 bases). There are 14 residues in the CDR3. V lost 5 bases and J 3 bases, leaving 12 bases between the germline ends. Per the germline V gene, CDR1 is SGHTA and CDR2 is FQGTGA. In DNA, the CDR3 is TGTGCCAGCAGCCCCCTCAGGGGAACAGATACGCAGTATTTT. Protein sequence: CASSPLRGTDTQYF. Full variable domain (rest looked up from reference TRBV7-3 and TRBJ2-3): GAGVSQTPSNKVTEKGKYVELRCDPISGHTALYWYRQSLGQGPEFLIYFQGTGAADDSGLPNDRFFAVRPEGSVSTLKIQRTERGDSAVYLCASSPLRGTDTQYFGPGTRLTVL.

The genes are TRBV9 and TRBJ1-1; D is ambiguous. Germline CDR1 reads SGDLS; CDR2 reads YYNGEE. CDR3 length: 14 residues. V shed 4 bases and J shed 2 bases, with 12 bases lying between them. The CDR3 DNA sequence: TGTGCCAGCAGCTTCCGAGGACTAAACACTGAAGCTTTCTTT. Encoded protein: CASSFRGLNTEAFF.

The chain recombines TRBV19 with TRBJ1-2, with TRBD1 as a possible D gene (5 bases). This CDR3 comprises 14 residues. The V and J ends lost 4 bases and 2 bases respectively, with 11 bases between them. Per germline, CDR1 LNHDA and CDR2 SQIVND (reference sequence). The DNA for the CDR3 is TGTGCCAGTAGTACCCCGGGGGACAACTATGGCTACACCTTC. Residues: CASSTPGDNYGYTF.

The J gene is TRBJ2-5, the V gene TRBV5-4; D gene uncertain. CDR3 length: 14 residues. CDR1 and CDR2 from the germline V gene are SGHNT and YYREEE (reference sequence). V was shortened by 0 bases and J by 4 bases, with 10 bases between the two germline ends. The CDR3 DNA reads TGTGCCAGCAGCTTGGATTCGGTCCGAGAGACCCAGTACTTC. Residues: CASSLDSVRETQYF.

The chain recombines TRBV11-3 with TRBJ1-2; 8 bases are shared with TRBD1. This CDR3 has 13 residues. Germline lookup yields CDR1 SGHNT and CDR2 YENEEA. J lost 6 bases, V lost 3 bases, and 3 bases had no gene match. Here the CDR3 DNA reads TGTGCCAGCAGCTTTGAGGACAGGGATGGCTACACCTTC. It codes for CASSFEDRDGYTF.

This clone was counted only a few times. The V gene is TRBV10-2, the J gene TRBJ2-5; 9 bases align to TRBD1. Trimming removed 6 bases from V and 1 base from J; junction bases left unmatched: 15. The CDR3 consists of 18 residues. Germline V gene data show CDR1 as WSHSY and CDR2 as SAAADI. The chain's CDR3 is CASSTRVGTGLSQETQYF. CDR3 DNA sequence: TGCGCCAGCAGCACCCGGGTGGGGACAGGGCTATCCCAAGAGACCCAGTACTTC.

The rearrangement joins TRBV2 to TRBJ1-6, with TRBD1 as a possible D gene (5 bases). The CDR3 has 16 residues. Per the germline V gene, CDR1 is SNHLY and CDR2 is FYNNEI. V dropped 6 bases and J dropped 8 bases, with 20 bases sitting between them. CDR3 region: CASSGTGRVADSPLHF. For the CDR3, the DNA is TGTGCCAGCAGCGGGACGGGGAGGGTTGCAGATTCACCCCTCCACTTT.

The genes are TRBV2 and TRBJ1-5, with D tentatively TRBD1 (5 bases). The V gene lost 7 bases and the J gene lost 0 bases, with 13 bases spanning the gap. This CDR3 comprises 15 residues. CDR1 is SNHLY, CDR2 FYNNEI, per germline. The CDR3 sequence: CASTSGISSNQPQHF. The CDR3 DNA is TGTGCCAGCACATCAGGGATAAGTAGCAATCAGCCCCAGCATTTT.

This clone is a singleton in its sample. V gene TRBV5-1 combines with J gene TRBJ2-5; D is uncertain. Trimming removed 6 bases at V and 2 bases at J, with 11 bases between. The CDR3 runs to 13 residues. Germline CDR1 SGHRS, CDR2 YFSETQ. CDR3 sequence (DNA): TGCGCCAGCACCCCTGCCAGACAAGAGACCCAGTACTTC. Translation: CASTPARQETQYF. The variable domain in full, completed from reference TRBV5-1 and TRBJ2-5, reads KAGVTQTPRYLIKTRGQQVTLSCSPISGHRSVSWYQQTPGQGLQFLFEYFSETQRNKGNFPGRFSGRQFSNSRSEMNVSTLELGDSALYLCASTPARQETQYFGPGTRLLVL.

CDR3 coding DNA: TGTGCCAGTAAAGCAGCGAACACCGGGGAGCTGTTTTTT. Protein: CASKAANTGELFF. This chain joins TRBV19 and TRBJ2-2; D unresolved. The V gene lost 7 bases and the J gene lost 0 bases, with 6 bases spanning the gap. The CDR3 is 13 amino acids. The germline V gene has CDR1 LNHDA and CDR2 SQIVND (reference sequence).